This note documents a single T cell receptor (beta chain) sequence. Its specificity is not known. CDR3 length: 17 residues. Germline loops: CDR1 PRHDT, CDR2 FYEKMQ (reference sequence). V lost 5 bases, J lost 4 bases, and 12 bases stayed unmatched. The repertoire was sequenced with immunoSEQ multiplex PCR; TCRdb's copy has only in-frame clones and lacks some. The sample has 800,000 or so clones, about 96% seen once. This entry is derived from a study of shared clonotypes between healthy human individuals. Notes on the study in general: Shared across several donors were 4% to 5% of the naive CD4 clonotypes. Limited genetic and exposure-history diversity came from having few donors. Naive subsets tended to show greater estimated richness than memory subsets.

Positively selected for CCR7, the CD45RO-negative cells used as naive CD8 cells excluded terminally differentiated effector memory CD45RA+ cells. Input material: naive CD8+ T cells sorted from blood. The TCR comes from a man aged 25-45 years in good health. The J gene is TRBJ2-1, the V gene TRBV13; 9 bases are shared with TRBD2. The CDR3 DNA is TGTGCCAGCAGCCCCAGGGCGAGGGGACTAGCTTACAATGAGCAGTTCTTC. This codes for CASSPRARGLAYNEQFF.